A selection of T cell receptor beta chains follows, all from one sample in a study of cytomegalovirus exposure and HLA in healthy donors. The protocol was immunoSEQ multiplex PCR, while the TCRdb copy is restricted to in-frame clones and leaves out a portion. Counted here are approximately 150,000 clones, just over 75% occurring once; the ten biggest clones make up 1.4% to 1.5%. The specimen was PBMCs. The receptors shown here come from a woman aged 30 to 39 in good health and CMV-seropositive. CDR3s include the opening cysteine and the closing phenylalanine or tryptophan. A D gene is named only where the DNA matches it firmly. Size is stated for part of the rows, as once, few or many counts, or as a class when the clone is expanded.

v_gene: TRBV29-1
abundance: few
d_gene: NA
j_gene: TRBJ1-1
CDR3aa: CSAEGDTPEAFF
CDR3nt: TGCAGCGCCGAGGGGGACACCCCTGAAGCTTTCTTT

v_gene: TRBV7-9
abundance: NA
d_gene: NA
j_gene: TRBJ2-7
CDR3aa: CASSLQGVEQYF
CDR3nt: TGTGCCAGCAGCTTACAAGGGGTCGAGCAGTACTTC

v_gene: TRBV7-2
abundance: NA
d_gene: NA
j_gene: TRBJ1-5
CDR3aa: CASSFTENQPQHF
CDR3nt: TGTGCCAGCAGCTTTACAGAGAATCAGCCCCAGCATTTT

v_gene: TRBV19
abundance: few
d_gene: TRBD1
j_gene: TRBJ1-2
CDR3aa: CASSMFGWDRDGYTF
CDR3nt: TGTGCCAGTAGTATGTTTGGGTGGGACAGAGATGGCTACACCTTC

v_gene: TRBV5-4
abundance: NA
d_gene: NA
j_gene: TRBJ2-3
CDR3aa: CASNPPGDTQYF
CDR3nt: TGTGCCAGCAACCCACCCGGAGATACGCAGTATTTT

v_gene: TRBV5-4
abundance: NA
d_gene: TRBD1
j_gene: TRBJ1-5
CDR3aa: CASSLAGGNQPQHF
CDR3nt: TGTGCCAGCAGCTTGGCAGGGGGTAATCAGCCCCAGCATTTT

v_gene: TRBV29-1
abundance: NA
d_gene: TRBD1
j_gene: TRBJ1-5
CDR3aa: CSVRRGVNQPQHF
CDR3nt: TGCAGCGTTCGCAGGGGGGTCAATCAGCCCCAGCATTTT

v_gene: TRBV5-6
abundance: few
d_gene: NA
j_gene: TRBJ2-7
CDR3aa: CASSLAGSSKRYEQYF
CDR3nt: TGTGCCAGCAGCTTGGCCGGGTCTTCGAAACGGTACGAGCAGTACTTC

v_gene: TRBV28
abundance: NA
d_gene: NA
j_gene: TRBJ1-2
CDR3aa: CASSQVGGGYTF
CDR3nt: TGTGCCAGCAGCCAGGTCGGGGGAGGCTACACCTTC

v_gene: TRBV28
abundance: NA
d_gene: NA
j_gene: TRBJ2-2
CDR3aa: CASRGEELFF
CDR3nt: TGTGCCAGCAGGGGAGAGGAGCTGTTTTTT

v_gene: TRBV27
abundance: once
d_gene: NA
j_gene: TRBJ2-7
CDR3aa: CASSLSLTYEQYF
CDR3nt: TGTGCCAGCAGTTTATCGTTAACTTACGAGCAGTACTTC

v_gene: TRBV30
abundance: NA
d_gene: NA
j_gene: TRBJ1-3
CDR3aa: CAWSRKRDFLSGNTIYF
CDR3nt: TGTGCCTGGAGCCGGAAACGGGACTTCCTCTCTGGAAACACCATATATTTT

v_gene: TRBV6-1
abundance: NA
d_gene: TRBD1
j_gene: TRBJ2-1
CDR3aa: CASSGPAWTGVNEQFF
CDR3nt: TGTGCCAGCAGTGGGCCCGCCTGGACAGGGGTCAATGAGCAGTTCTTC

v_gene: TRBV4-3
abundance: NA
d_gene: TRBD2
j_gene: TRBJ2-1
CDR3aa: CASSQARPRLAGELQQFF
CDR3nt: TGCGCCAGCAGCCAAGCCCGACCTAGACTAGCGGGAGAGCTCCAGCAGTTCTTC

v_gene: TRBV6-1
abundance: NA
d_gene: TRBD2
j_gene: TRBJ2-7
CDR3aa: CASRTSGSYEQYF
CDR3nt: TGTGCCAGTAGGACTAGCGGCTCCTACGAGCAGTACTTC

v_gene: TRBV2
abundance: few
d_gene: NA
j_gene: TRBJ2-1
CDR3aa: CASSESASYNEQFF
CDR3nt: TGTGCCAGCAGTGAAAGCGCCTCCTACAATGAGCAGTTCTTC

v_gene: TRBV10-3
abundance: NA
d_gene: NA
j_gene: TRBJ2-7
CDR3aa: CAISDPNYEQYF
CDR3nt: TGTGCCATCAGTGACCCCAACTACGAGCAGTACTTC

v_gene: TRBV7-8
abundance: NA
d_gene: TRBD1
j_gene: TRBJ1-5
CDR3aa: CASRTGAANSNQPQHF
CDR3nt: TGTGCCAGCAGGACAGGGGCCGCTAATAGCAATCAGCCCCAGCATTTT

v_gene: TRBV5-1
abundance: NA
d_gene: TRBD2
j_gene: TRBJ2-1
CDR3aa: CASRDGTSGSNEQFF
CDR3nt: TGCGCCAGCAGGGACGGGACTAGCGGGAGCAATGAGCAGTTCTTC

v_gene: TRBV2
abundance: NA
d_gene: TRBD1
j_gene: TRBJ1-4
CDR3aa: CASGGDRDNNEKLFF
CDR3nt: TGTGCCAGCGGGGGGGACAGGGACAATAATGAAAAACTGTTTTTT

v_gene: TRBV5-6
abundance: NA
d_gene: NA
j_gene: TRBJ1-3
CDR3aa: CASSSGGDGNTIYF
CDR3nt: TGTGCCAGCAGCTCGGGGGGGGATGGAAACACCATATATTTT

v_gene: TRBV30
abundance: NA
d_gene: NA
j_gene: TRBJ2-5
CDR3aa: CAWNLQRNYQETQYF
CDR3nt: TGTGCCTGGAACCTCCAGCGCAACTACCAAGAGACCCAGTACTTC